This T cell receptor beta chain is drawn from a study of patients and donors after allogeneic stem cell transplantation. This CDR3 has 13 residues. With 6 bases removed from V and 5 bases from J, the gap between germline ends came to 13 bases. TCRdb reprocessed the RT-PCR reads with MiXCR, giving one entry per CDR3 protein. The sample includes approximately 170,000 distinct CDR3 sequences, approximately 22% of them seen just once. Source material: blood, either unsorted or a sorted T cell fraction (not recorded which). This clonotype originated in a human donor who was either an allogeneic HSCT recipient or a stem cell or donor lymphocyte infusion donor (not recorded which). It is not recorded whose cells these are; they may come from a transplant donor. The chain couples TRBV12-3 or TRBV12-4 to TRBJ1-2, with D possibly matching TRBD1 (6 bases). The CDR3 is CASRPTGGYGYTF. The CDR3 nucleotides are TGTGCCAGCAGACCGACAGGTGGATATGGCTACACCTTC.